Shown below are 9 T cell receptor beta chains from a single sample sequenced in a study of glioma-infiltrating T cells after dendritic cell vaccination. The table came from immunoSEQ multiplex PCR; TCRdb's copy has only in-frame clones and leaves some out. The table records 70,000 to 100,000 clones, over 80% of them present only once. Time point: after dendritic cell vaccination, including at tumor progression/relapse. The sample consisted of blood, taken after dendritic cell vaccination. The receptor source for this set is a human donor with glioblastoma.

This chain connects TRBV5-1 to TRBJ2-1; 7 nucleotides align to TRBD1. With 4 bases clipped from V and 2 bases from J, the junction kept 6 bases outside the gene matches. This CDR3 region has 15 residues. Germline V gene sequence: CDR1 SGHRS, CDR2 YFSETQ. CDR3 nucleotides: TGCGCCAGCAGCAAACAGGGGTTCCCCTACAATGAGCAGTTCTTC. This codes for CASSKQGFPYNEQFF.

V is TRBV12-5 and J is TRBJ1-1, with a weak D call TRBD1 (5 bases). The CDR3 contains 12 residues. CDR1 and CDR2 (germline): LGHNT, FRNRAP. Here the CDR3 DNA reads TGTGCCGCTGGGGCCCAGGTCGCTGAAGCTTTCTTT. It yields the protein CAAGAQVAEAFF.

V is TRBV4-1 and J is TRBJ1-5; D is ambiguous. Deletions cut 1 base from V and 0 bases from J, with 10 bases between. The CDR3 is 16 residues long. Germline CDR1 reads MGHRA; CDR2 reads YSYEKL. CDR3 nucleotide sequence: TGCGCCAGCAGCCAAGTTCTAGTTCGTAGCAATCAGCCCCAGCATTTT. It yields the protein CASSQVLVRSNQPQHF.

This chain uses TRBV7-9 with TRBJ1-6; 9 bases map to TRBD1. Germline-derived CDR1 and CDR2 are SEHNR and FQNEAQ (reference sequence). The CDR3 has 16 amino acids. After removal of 3 bases from V and 1 base from J, the junction contained 1 base not matched to a gene. The CDR3 sequence: CASSLGQGSYNSPLHF. The CDR3 nucleotides read TGTGCCAGCAGCTTGGGACAGGGTTCCTATAATTCACCCCTCCACTTT.

In DNA form, the CDR3 reads TGTGCCTGGAGTTTTAGGTCGGACAGTGAAGCTTTCTTT. Its protein is CAWSFRSDSEAFF. V is TRBV30 and J is TRBJ1-1; the D gene is possibly TRBD1 (6 bases). Trimming removed 2 bases at V and 7 bases at J, with 14 bases between. This CDR3 comprises 13 residues. Germline loops: CDR1 GTSNPN, CDR2 SVGIG (reference sequence).

The chain joins TRBV27 to TRBJ2-7; possible D gene TRBD1, 5 bases. The CDR3 consists of 13 residues. Trimming took off 10 bases at V and 6 bases at J, with 19 bases between the two ends. Germline V gene sequence: CDR1 MNHEY, CDR2 SMNVEV (reference sequence). The DNA of the CDR3 is TGTGCCACCATAAGGACACCGCTTTGCGAGCAGTACTTC. It specifies CATIRTPLCEQYF.

To note about this clone: One junction end does not reproduce the germline sequence, and a read error may be involved. This rearrangement joins TRBV7-2 to TRBJ2-7, with 7 positions matching TRBD2. Germline CDR1 and CDR2: SGHTA and FQGNSA. There are 16 residues in the CDR3. The CDR3 protein is CASSLAVGGGIYEQYF. The CDR3, as DNA: TGTGCCAGCAGTTTAGCGGTGGGCGGGGGAATCTACGAGCAGTACTTC.

This clone turned up a few times. The chain is built from TRBV7-3 and TRBJ2-1, with D possibly matching TRBD1 (5 bases). The V and J ends lost 2 bases and 5 bases respectively, with 10 bases between them. Germline V gene data show CDR1 as SGHTA and CDR2 as FQGTGA. The CDR3 runs to 14 residues. CDR3 sequence reads: CASSLEKGNNEQFF. DNA of the CDR3: TGTGCCAGCAGCTTAGAAAAGGGGAACAATGAGCAGTTCTTC.

V usage is TRBV7-2 and J usage is TRBJ2-5, with 8 positions matching TRBD2. Germline trimming cut 2 bases from V and 0 bases from J; bases unmatched to any gene: 5. The germline gives CDR1 SGHTA, CDR2 FQGNSA. This CDR3 is built from 16 residues. Written as DNA, the CDR3 is TGTGCCAGCAGCTTATTTGGTAGCGGGGACCAAGAGACCCAGTACTTC. This sequence encodes CASSLFGSGDQETQYF.